The clone carrying this T cell receptor (beta chain) was detected only once. Other DNA sequences from this sample encode an identical CDR3 as well. This CDR3 contains 14 residues. V shed 0 bases and J shed 8 bases, with 12 bases lying between them. Germline lookup yields CDR1 SGHRS and CDR2 YFSETQ. These data belong to a study of OX40 agonist ivuxolimab in advanced cancers. Here immunoSEQ multiplex PCR was the method, and the copy in TCRdb shows in-frame clones only, minus some. The sample has about 26,000 clones, 80% to 90% seen once. The starting material was CD4+ or CD8+ T cells sorted from blood, obtained in a trial of the OX40 agonist ivuxolimab. V is TRBV5-1 and J is TRBJ2-1; possible D gene TRBD1, 6 bases. The clonotype was recovered from an adult with an advanced solid tumor such as melanoma, head and neck, liver or kidney cancer. CDR3 DNA sequence: TGCGCCAGCAGCTTGGCCGGGACACCTGATGAGCAGTTCTTC. Translating it yields CASSLAGTPDEQFF.